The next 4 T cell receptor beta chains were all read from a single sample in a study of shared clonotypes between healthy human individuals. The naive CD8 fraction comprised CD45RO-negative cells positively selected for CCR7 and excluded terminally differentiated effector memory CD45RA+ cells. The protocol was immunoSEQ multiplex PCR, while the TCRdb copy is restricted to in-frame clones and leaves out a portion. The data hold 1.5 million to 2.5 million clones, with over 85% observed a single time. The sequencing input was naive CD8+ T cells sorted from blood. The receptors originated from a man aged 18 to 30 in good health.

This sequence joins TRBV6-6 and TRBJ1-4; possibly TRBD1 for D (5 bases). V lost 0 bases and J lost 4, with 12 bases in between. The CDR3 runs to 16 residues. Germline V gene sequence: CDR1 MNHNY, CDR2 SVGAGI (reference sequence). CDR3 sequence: CASSYSMGRYNEKLFF. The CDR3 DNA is TGTGCCAGCAGTTACTCGATGGGACGCTATAATGAAAAACTGTTTTTT.

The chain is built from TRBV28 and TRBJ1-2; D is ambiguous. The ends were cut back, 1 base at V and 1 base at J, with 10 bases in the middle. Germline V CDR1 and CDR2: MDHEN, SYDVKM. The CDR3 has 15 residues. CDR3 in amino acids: CASSLYGVINYGYTF. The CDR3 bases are TGTGCCAGCAGTTTATACGGGGTTATTAACTATGGCTACACCTTC.

This CDR3 is CASSLFPDSSYNEQFF. The CDR3 nucleotides are TGTGCCAGCAGCTTGTTTCCGGACAGCTCCTACAATGAGCAGTTCTTC. This rearrangement joins TRBV7-9 to TRBJ2-1, with D possibly matching TRBD1 (6 bases). Germline values: CDR1 SEHNR, CDR2 FQNEAQ (reference sequence). Trimming pared 3 bases from V and 0 bases from J, leaving 12 bases between. The length of the CDR3 is 16 residues.

The CDR3: CASSYPYHEQFF. The CDR3, as DNA: TGTGCCAGCAGCTATCCTTACCATGAGCAGTTCTTC. V is TRBV7-2 and J is TRBJ2-1; D unresolved. The CDR3 loop spans 12 amino acids. Between the trimmed V and J ends, which lost 4 bases and 8 bases, there was a span of 9 bases. CDR1 SGHTA and CDR2 FQGNSA come from the germline V gene.